One and the same sample provided the 30 T cell receptor beta chains below, sequenced in a study of blood T cell repertoires in COVID-19. TCRdb's copy holds only in-frame clones and misses some; the assay was immunoSEQ multiplex PCR. The sample consists of about 270,000 clones, approximately 91% of them appearing once. Sequenced sample: peripheral blood. These receptors were taken from a person under 35 with COVID-19, enrolled during active disease.

The table lists this clone with a count of one. The V call is TRBV21-1, the J call TRBJ2-1; the listed D gene, TRBD1, was not tested against the DNA. TRBV21-1 is noted as a pseudogene. There are 15 residues in the CDR3. For the CDR3, the DNA is TGTGCCATTTCAGGTGACAGGGCATTCTACAATGAGCAGTTCTTC. Translation gives CAISGDRAFYNEQFF.

The chain links TRBV7-9 to TRBJ1-5; 8 nucleotides agree with TRBD1. The CDR3 sequence is 14 residues long. The J segment lost 3 bases and the V segment lost 4 bases, leaving 2 bases of the junction unmatched. Germline assignment: CDR1 SEHNR and CDR2 FQNEAQ (reference sequence). The CDR3 sequence is CASSWTGPNQPQHF. CDR3 coding DNA: TGTGCCAGCAGCTGGACAGGGCCCAATCAGCCCCAGCATTTT.

This clone was observed once. The chain joins TRBV18 to TRBJ1-2; 12 bases agree with TRBD1. V was pared by 5 bases and J by 4 bases, with 5 bases of the junction left unmatched. This CDR3 has 15 amino acids. Germline V gives CDR1 KGHSH, CDR2 LQKENI. The CDR3 sequence: CASSEGTGGSYGYTF. The DNA of the CDR3 is TGTGCCAGCTCAGAAGGGACAGGGGGCAGCTATGGCTACACCTTC.

This clone turned up a few times. This sequence joins TRBV6-2 or TRBV6-3 and TRBJ2-6, with TRBD1 matching over 7 bases. Germline trimming cut 6 bases from V and 0 bases from J; bases unmatched to any gene: 2. This CDR3 is 15 amino acids long. Germline V CDR1 and CDR2: MNHEY, SVGEGT. CDR3 DNA: TGTGCCAGCAGCTGGGACAGCTCTGGGGCCAACGTCCTGACTTTC. Amino acids: CASSWDSSGANVLTF.

CDR3 nucleotide sequence: TGTGCCAGCAGCGCAACAGGGAACACCGGGGAGCTGTTTTTT. Residues: CASSATGNTGELFF. The rearrangement uses TRBV9 and TRBJ2-2, with a weak D call TRBD1 (5 bases). V lost 3 bases to trimming and J lost 1 base, with 7 bases between them. Germline V gives CDR1 SGDLS, CDR2 YYNGEE. This CDR3 is built from 14 residues.

The chain recombines TRBV7-9 with TRBJ2-3; a weak D match, TRBD2 (6 bases). CDR3 length equals 15 residues. Germline V lookup: CDR1 SEHNR, CDR2 FQNEAQ (reference sequence). The V gene lost 6 bases and the J gene lost 3 bases, with 16 bases spanning the gap. The CDR3 sequence: CASRALGGMTDTQYF. CDR3 nucleotide sequence: TGTGCCAGCAGGGCCTTGGGGGGAATGACAGATACGCAGTATTTT.

This clone was observed once. This chain joins TRBV19 and TRBJ2-7; 7 nucleotides align to TRBD1. This CDR3 has 15 amino acids. Germline V gene lookup returns CDR1 LNHDA and CDR2 SQIVND (reference sequence). The V and J ends lost 1 base and 2 bases, in that order; junction bases with no gene match: 5. The CDR3, as DNA: TGTGCCAGTAGTATAGTGGTGCAGGGGGCCTACGAGCAGTACTTC. It encodes CASSIVVQGAYEQYF.

This clone was recorded only once. J is TRBJ2-1 and V is TRBV7-9, with 8 bases lining up with TRBD1. CDR1 SEHNR and CDR2 FQNEAQ come from the germline V gene (reference sequence). The V gene end was trimmed by 2 bases and the J gene end by 10 bases; junction bases not matched to a gene: 10. This CDR3 is built from 15 residues. CDR3 amino acids: CASSLTTGAIYEQFF. The DNA for the CDR3 is TGTGCCAGCAGCTTAACGACAGGGGCAATCTACGAGCAGTTCTTC.

The rearrangement joins TRBV9 to TRBJ2-5, with 7 bases matching TRBD1. The trim removed 5 bases at V and 0 bases at J, leaving 4 bases unmatched. The CDR3 is made up of 14 amino acids. The V gene's germline CDR1 is SGDLS and CDR2 YYNGEE. The CDR3: CASRIRGHQETQYF. In DNA form, the CDR3 reads TGTGCCAGCAGGATAAGGGGGCACCAAGAGACCCAGTACTTC.

This chain connects TRBV19 to TRBJ1-1, with a tentative D call TRBD1 (5 bases). CDR1 and CDR2 (germline): LNHDA, SQIVND (reference sequence). This CDR3 is 15 amino acids long. The ends were cut back, 7 bases at V and 8 bases at J, with 23 bases in the middle. The CDR3 sequence: CASTIVGGSGGEAFF. CDR3 in DNA: TGTGCCAGTACCATCGTTGGGGGGTCCGGTGGCGAAGCTTTCTTT.

The rearrangement uses TRBV5-4 and TRBJ1-6; TRBD1 aligns across 10 bases. Germline-derived CDR1 and CDR2 are SGHNT and YYREEE (reference sequence). J was trimmed by 6 bases and V by 2 bases; bases with no gene match: 5. The CDR3 has 16 residues. The CDR3 is CASSLADRGINSPLHF. For the CDR3, the DNA is TGTGCCAGCAGCTTAGCGGACAGGGGGATTAATTCACCCCTCCACTTT.

The gene calls are TRBV6-5 and TRBJ2-7; D gene uncertain. Germline V gives CDR1 MNHEY, CDR2 SVGAGI. The CDR3 is 16 amino acids. The V end was cut by 0 bases, the J end by 7 bases, with 19 bases between. CDR3 region: CASSYSSHPSTVEQYF. CDR3 DNA: TGTGCCAGCAGTTACTCGTCGCATCCCTCTACGGTGGAGCAGTACTTC.

The V call is TRBV6-2 or TRBV6-3, the J call TRBJ2-5; TRBD2 matches 7 bases. The V and J ends lost 5 bases and 4 bases, in that order; junction bases with no gene match: 10. The CDR3 is 15 residues long. Per germline, CDR1 MNHEY and CDR2 SVGEGT. In DNA form, the CDR3 reads TGTGCCAGCAGTCCCCCCCGACTAGCAGCAGAGACCCAGTACTTC. Protein product: CASSPPRLAAETQYF.

This clone was counted a single time. The rearrangement links TRBV4-3 to TRBJ2-3; TRBD2 might be the D (7 bases). The CDR3 has 13 amino acids. V lost 2 bases to trimming and J lost 8 bases, with 11 bases between them. Germline CDR1 LGHNA, CDR2 YSLEER. The CDR3 protein is CASSQNREGTQYF. The CDR3 nucleotides read TGCGCCAGCAGCCAAAACAGGGAGGGTACGCAGTATTTT.

The V call is TRBV10-3, the J call TRBJ2-7; TRBD2 might be the D (6 bases). The V and J ends lost 6 bases and 5 bases respectively, with 8 bases between them. Germline values: CDR1 ENHRY, CDR2 SYGVKD. The CDR3 has 11 residues. The CDR3: CAISGGDEQYF. DNA for the CDR3: TGTGCCATCAGCGGAGGGGACGAGCAGTACTTC.

The CDR3 nucleotides read TGTGCCAGCAGCACTCGGGACACCGCATACGAGCAGTACTTC. This gives the protein CASSTRDTAYEQYF. J is TRBJ2-7 and V is TRBV6-5; the D gene is possibly TRBD1 (6 bases). Germline loops: CDR1 MNHEY, CDR2 SVGAGI. Trimming shortened V by 6 bases and J by 4 bases, and 16 bases separated the two germline ends. The CDR3 covers 14 residues.

This rearrangement joins TRBV7-9 to TRBJ2-5; 9 bases fit TRBD2. V was pared by 0 bases and J by 9 bases, with 11 bases of the junction left unmatched. The CDR3 has 16 residues. Germline V gives CDR1 SEHNR, CDR2 FQNEAQ (reference sequence). The CDR3 DNA reads TGTGCCAGCAGCTTAGCCCGAACTAGCGGGCCAACGGCCCAGTACTTC. This sequence encodes CASSLARTSGPTAQYF.

This sequence joins TRBV7-9 and TRBJ2-2, with a weak D call TRBD1 (6 bases). Per germline, CDR1 SEHNR and CDR2 FQNEAQ (reference sequence). This CDR3 contains 16 residues. V lost 1 base, J lost 4 bases, and 13 bases lay in between. The CDR3 nucleotides read TGTGCCAGCAGCTTAGTTCCAGGGGTGGCCACCGGGGAGCTGTTTTTT. Its protein product is CASSLVPGVATGELFF.

V gene TRBV5-5 combines with J gene TRBJ2-1, with 8 bases aligning to TRBD1. V lost 4 bases and J lost 2; bases outside the gene matches: 11. CDR1 and CDR2 (germline): SGHKS, YYEKEE (reference sequence). The CDR3 extends over 17 amino acids. This chain's CDR3 is CASSSRDRPQTYNEQFF. The DNA for the CDR3 is TGTGCCAGCAGCAGCAGGGACAGGCCCCAAACCTACAATGAGCAGTTCTTC. The variable domain in full, completed from reference TRBV5-5 and TRBJ2-1, reads DAGVTQSPTHLIKTRGQQVTLRCSPISGHKSVSWYQQVLGQGPQFIFQYYEKEERGRGNFPDRFSARQFPNYSSELNVNALLLGDSALYLCASSSRDRPQTYNEQFFGPGTRLTVL.

This CDR3 is CASSYTGDAYEQYF. CDR3 nucleotide sequence: TGTGCCAGCAGCTACACAGGGGATGCCTACGAGCAGTACTTC. The rearrangement links TRBV5-4 to TRBJ2-7; 7 bases agree with TRBD1. J lost 2 bases, V lost 3 bases, and 5 bases had no gene match. This CDR3 has 14 residues. CDR1 and CDR2 (germline): SGHNT, YYREEE (reference sequence).

The chain recombines TRBV4-2 with TRBJ1-6; no definite D call. CDR1 is LGHNA, CDR2 YNFKEQ, per germline. Between the trimmed V and J ends, which lost 0 bases and 7 bases, there was a span of 4 bases. This CDR3 is built from 13 residues. The CDR3 here is CASSQERNSPLHF. CDR3 coding DNA: TGTGCCAGCAGCCAAGAACGGAATTCACCCCTCCACTTT.

The CDR3 spells CAISDHDRGVGAFF. As DNA, the CDR3 is TGTGCCATCAGTGACCACGACAGGGGGGTAGGAGCTTTCTTT. This chain links TRBV10-3 with TRBJ1-1; the match to TRBD1 covers 9 bases. V was pared by 3 bases and J by 10 bases, with 9 bases of the junction left unmatched. CDR1 is ENHRY and CDR2 is SYGVKD in the germline V gene. The CDR3 is made up of 14 amino acids.

The CDR3 nucleotides read TGCGCCAGCAGCCAAGGGGACTGGGCGAACACCGGGGAGCTGTTTTTT. This translates into CASSQGDWANTGELFF. The J gene is TRBJ2-2, the V gene TRBV4-1; D might be TRBD2 (6 bases). The CDR3 length is 16 residues. Germline lookup yields CDR1 MGHRA and CDR2 YSYEKL. Trimming stripped 1 base from V and 0 bases from J, with 9 bases between.

CDR3 region: CASSLALAGNYNEQFF. The CDR3 bases are TGTGCCAGCAGCTTAGCACTAGCGGGAAACTACAATGAGCAGTTCTTC. This chain uses TRBV11-2 with TRBJ2-1; TRBD2 matches 10 bases. Per germline, CDR1 SGHAT and CDR2 FQNNGV. The CDR3 loop spans 16 amino acids. Trimming cost V 1 base and J 3 bases; bases outside gene matches: 3.

V gene TRBV21-1 combines with J gene TRBJ1-2. TRBV21-1 is noted as a pseudogene. CDR3 length equals 14 residues. The CDR3 DNA follows: TGTGCCAGCAGCCCGGATGTGGGGAGCTATGGCTACACCTTC. Residues: CASSPDVGSYGYTF.

Here the CDR3 reads CASNDQGSGANVLTF. The CDR3 DNA is TGTGCCAGCAACGACCAGGGCTCTGGGGCCAACGTCCTGACTTTC. V is TRBV6-6 and J is TRBJ2-6; D might be TRBD1 (5 bases). The CDR3 length is 15 residues. Trimming took 7 bases from V and 0 from J, leaving 10 bases between them. The germline V gene has CDR1 MNHNY and CDR2 SVGAGI (reference sequence).

The chain carries TRBV4-2 and TRBJ2-2; 11 bases align to TRBD1. The junction had 3 bases not matched to a gene; V was cut back by 0 bases and J by 6 bases. Germline V CDR1 and CDR2: LGHNA, YNFKEQ. CDR3 length: 16 amino acids. CDR3 residues: CASSQEDRGPAGELFF. DNA of the CDR3: TGTGCCAGCAGCCAAGAGGACAGGGGGCCGGCCGGGGAGCTGTTTTTT.

The genes are TRBV2 and TRBJ2-3; maybe TRBD2 (6 bases). V was cut by 5 bases and J by 5 bases, with 23 bases left in between. The CDR3 loop spans 17 amino acids. Germline V lookup: CDR1 SNHLY, CDR2 FYNNEI. This CDR3 reads CASSPELGLPGRDTQYF. CDR3 nucleotide sequence: TGTGCCAGCAGTCCTGAACTGGGACTCCCGGGCCGAGATACGCAGTATTTT.

The J gene is TRBJ2-7, the V gene TRBV4-3, with D uncertain. Germline CDR1 and CDR2: LGHNA and YSLEER. There are 16 residues in the CDR3. V was trimmed by 0 bases and J by 0 bases, leaving 12 bases between them. CDR3 in DNA: TGCGCCAGCAGCCAAGAGGTTAGCCGGAGCTCCTACGAGCAGTACTTC. Translation: CASSQEVSRSSYEQYF.

This sequence joins TRBV11-3 and TRBJ2-3; D is possibly TRBD1 (6 bases). Looked up from germline, CDR1 is SGHNT and CDR2 is YENEEA. V was shortened by 5 bases and J by 5 bases, with 8 bases between the two germline ends. This CDR3 has 12 amino acids. The CDR3 sequence is CASSPGEDTQYF. CDR3 DNA: TGTGCCAGCAGCCCAGGGGAAGATACGCAGTATTTT.